This TCR beta chain was found in a study of cytomegalovirus exposure and HLA in healthy donors (TCRdb year 2017). Notes on the research overall: According to a later analysis, the roughly 120 validation repertoires were produced on the same platform as the 666 repertoires of the first cohort. The aim of the study was to test whether cataloging public T cell receptors could identify signatures of past pathogen exposure. High-throughput TCR immunosequencing, statistical association of individual TCRs with disease status, and machine learning were combined to predict cytomegalovirus infection status. In addition to the first cohort of around 670 subjects, a separate validation cohort of 100 to 150 different subjects was used. Broader findings and caveats from the paper: Most TCR sequences were observed very rarely across donors, whereas some public TCRs were present in many individuals. The classifier was reported to diagnose cytomegalovirus status with high specificity and sensitivity in both the original cohort and the validation cohort. It was suggested by the authors that the approach could potentially be generalized to other disease states and immunological phenotypes. The validation cohort had no HLA typing available for a later analysis, so co-occurrence within that cohort was assessed over all 120 or so repertoires. The study listed 150 to 200 TCR beta chains as associated with cytomegalovirus. A few of the identified cytomegalovirus-associated TCR beta chains were confirmed in vitro to be specific for cytomegalovirus antigens. Of the cluster scores, approximately 95% were above 0 in a later analysis, which found that TCRs clustered in the first cohort also tended to co-occur in the 120 or so validation repertoires.

The library was generated by the immunoSEQ multiplex PCR assay. The authors processed their data as follows. A statistical classification framework was built for diagnosing cytomegalovirus status from the catalog of TCR beta chain sequences. Held by TCRdb, this immuneACCESS table contains in-frame sequences only and omits some clones. Under half of the omission traces to an unresolved V gene where checked; the cause of the rest is unknown. V and J calls and clone size follow that table, whereas D and trimming were derived from the DNA. Present in this sample are 97,000 or so clones, about 95% of which were seen just once. The ten biggest clones cover 0.89% of the sample. The donors belonged to the validation cohort of over a hundred subjects, which was separate from the approximately 700-subject first cohort. A note on this clone: Its antigen target is currently unknown. Within one base of it there is no much larger clone, and no base qualities were kept.

The germline V gene specifies SGHTA as CDR1 and FQGNSA as CDR2. The CDR3 holds 18 amino acids from the cysteine to the phenylalanine. Of all the DNA, just the CDR3 is kept, 54 bases in frame from base 1. Ends trimmed: V by 1 base, J by 3 bases; bases unmatched to a gene: 6. The sample comprised PBMCs. Recombination joined TRBV7-2 with TRBJ2-2; a stretch of 12 junction bases matches TRBD2. The TCR originated in a young woman in good health and CMV-seronegative. The CDR3 region reads CASSLVLAGGPDTGELFF. The DNA sequence is TGTGCCAGCAGCTTAGTTCTAGCGGGGGGGCCCGACACCGGGGAGCTGTTTTTT. Outside the CDR3, residues come from the reference TRBV7-2 and TRBJ2-2 proteins, so the full variable domain is: GAGVSQSPSNKVTEKGKDVELRCDPISGHTALYWYRQSLGQGLEFLIYFQGNSAPDKSGLPSDRFSAERTGGSVSTLTIQRTQQEDSAVYLCASSLVLAGGPDTGELFFGEGSRLTVL.